Presented here are 29 T cell receptor beta chains from one specimen sequenced in a study of regulatory T cells in long-lasting Graves disease. Arm-PCR with iRepertoire HTBI primers amplified the CDR3 regions for these TCR beta libraries. MiXCR, applied by TCRdb to the multiplex PCR reads, yields one record per CDR3 protein. The sample comprises around 400,000 distinct CDR3 sequences, 10% to 15% of which are singletons, and under 20% rests with the top ten. Described time point: newly diagnosed GD, antithyroid drugs for less than 3 months. The authors made the TCR library using RNA they extracted from PBMCs. The data were also submitted as part of a second study, on T cells in Graves' hyperthyroidism and ophthalmopathy.

Here the sequenced sample was peripheral blood mononuclear cells (PBMCs), taken at new diagnosis, from a patient treated with antithyroid drugs. The receptors come from a woman aged 18-35 years with Graves disease.

This clonotype was counted many times. The rearrangement joins TRBV30 to TRBJ1-1; D is unclear. There are 13 residues in the CDR3. Between the trimmed V and J ends, which lost 4 bases and 4 bases, there was a span of 13 bases. Germline V gene sequence: CDR1 GTSNPN, CDR2 SVGIG (reference sequence). CDR3 loop: CAWTQKGITEAFF. The CDR3 bases are TGTGCCTGGACTCAGAAGGGTATCACTGAAGCTTTCTTT.

This clonotype was detected ten times or more. This rearrangement joins TRBV10-3 to TRBJ2-3; D uncertain. Between the trimmed V and J ends, which lost 2 bases and 3 bases, there was a span of 6 bases. The CDR3 runs 13 residues. Looked up from germline, CDR1 is ENHRY and CDR2 is SYGVKD. CDR3 amino acids: CAISEDTTDTQYF. CDR3 coding DNA: TGTGCCATCAGTGAGGACACTACAGATACGCAGTATTTT.

There are many counts of this clonotype. The V and J genes are TRBV4-3 and TRBJ2-3; TRBD2 matches 10 bases. Germline trimming cut 3 bases from V and 2 bases from J; bases unmatched to any gene: 8. Germline V gene lookup returns CDR1 LGHNA and CDR2 YSLEER. CDR3 length: 17 residues. CDR3 sequence reads: CASSQDRTSGNTDTQYF. The CDR3 bases are TGCGCCAGCAGCCAGGATCGGACTAGCGGAAACACAGATACGCAGTATTTT.

This clonotype was found a few times. V and J are TRBV5-1 and TRBJ1-3; D not certain. This CDR3 is 15 amino acids long. V was clipped by 0 bases and J by 1 base, with 8 bases between them. Germline values: CDR1 SGHRS, CDR2 YFSETQ. CDR3 in amino acids: CASSLVSGSGNTIYF. The CDR3, as DNA: TGCGCCAGCAGCTTGGTCAGCGGTTCTGGAAACACCATATATTTT.

This clonotype was seen at least ten times. The gene calls are TRBV2 and TRBJ2-7; D possibly corresponds to TRBD2 (6 bases). The germline CDR1 and CDR2 sequences are SNHLY and FYNNEI. The CDR3 runs to 15 residues. V was trimmed by 2 bases and J by 6 bases, leaving 17 bases between them. CDR3 bases: TGTGCCAGCAGTGAACTGCCCGGGGGTGAGGCCGAGCAGTACTTC. Its translation: CASSELPGGEAEQYF.

Ten or more counts support this clonotype. The chain uses TRBV13 and TRBJ1-1, with D unclear. The CDR3 has 18 residues. The V gene's germline CDR1 is PRHDT and CDR2 FYEKMQ (reference sequence). Trimming took 3 bases from V and 1 from J, leaving 21 bases between them. The CDR3 region is CASSFRPFLRQPNTEAFF. The CDR3 nucleotides are TGTGCCAGCAGCTTTCGGCCTTTCCTTCGGCAGCCGAACACTGAAGCTTTCTTT.

This clonotype was observed at least ten times. The chain employs TRBV5-1 and TRBJ2-7, with D unresolved. Germline V CDR1 and CDR2: SGHRS, YFSETQ. The CDR3 has 15 residues. V was trimmed by 0 bases and J by 4 bases, leaving 14 bases between them. CDR3 bases: TGCGCCAGCAGCTTGGAGCCAGTACCCTATTACGAGCAGTACGTC. This translates into CASSLEPVPYYEQYV.

This clonotype was seen a few times. The rearrangement joins TRBV10-1 to TRBJ2-3; 9 nucleotides match TRBD2. The CDR3 runs 17 residues. Germline CDR1 reads WNHNN; CDR2 reads SYGVQD (reference sequence). V lost 5 bases to trimming and J lost 2 bases; unmatched junction nucleotides: 11. CDR3: CASSPYGGRADTDTQYF. CDR3 DNA: TGCGCCAGCAGTCCCTACGGCGGGAGGGCCGACACAGATACGCAGTATTTT.

The chain carries TRBV12-3 or TRBV12-4 and TRBJ1-5, with 10 positions matching TRBD1. The CDR3 extends over 13 amino acids. With V trimmed by 9 bases and J by 6 bases, 5 bases remained unmatched. The chain's CDR3 is CASGTGVAQPQHF. As DNA, the CDR3 is TGTGCCAGTGGGACAGGGGTGGCTCAGCCCCAGCATTTT.

This clonotype showed up many times. The genes are TRBV4-3 and TRBJ2-3, with TRBD2 matching over 8 bases. J gave up 4 bases and V 1 base, and 7 bases lay outside the gene matches. The length of the CDR3 is 16 residues. Germline assignment: CDR1 LGHNA and CDR2 YSLEER. CDR3 sequence: CASSQVPAGVSDTQYF. The CDR3 DNA reads TGCGCCAGCAGCCAAGTACCAGCGGGAGTATCAGATACGCAGTATTTT.

This clonotype showed up many times. This chain connects TRBV28 to TRBJ2-3; 8 bases align to TRBD1. Germline lookup yields CDR1 MDHEN and CDR2 SYDVKM. CDR3 length: 13 amino acids. Unmatched junction bases numbered 4, after V lost 6 bases and J lost 5 bases. The CDR3 nucleotides read TGTGCCAGCAGAGGACAGGGCTTAGATACGCAGTATTTT. Translated, it gives CASRGQGLDTQYF.

Comments on this clonotype: A much larger clone lies one base from this, so it may be a read error. In nucleotides, the CDR3 is TGTGCCAGCAGGTCCCCCCTCGGGACTAGCGGAGAAGAGACCCAGTACTTC. Protein sequence: CASRSPLGTSGEETQYF. This chain uses TRBV28 with TRBJ2-5; 11 nucleotides align to TRBD2. The CDR3 runs 17 residues. Trimming cost V 6 bases and J 3 bases; bases outside gene matches: 12. Germline CDR1 is MDHEN and CDR2 is SYDVKM.

This clonotype was seen a few times. A much larger clone differs from this one at a single base, so this may be a read error. The rearrangement uses TRBV20-1 and TRBJ1-2; D might be TRBD1 (5 bases). V lost 5 bases and J lost 8, with 18 bases in between. The CDR3 loop spans 13 amino acids. In germline, CDR1 is DFQATT, CDR2 SNEGSKA (reference sequence). The CDR3 DNA sequence: TGCAGTGCTGCCAGGGCCTTCCCGCTGGGCTACACCTTC. It codes for CSAARAFPLGYTF.

This clonotype was observed at least ten times. This chain uses TRBV14 with TRBJ2-3; D is ambiguous. This CDR3 region has 14 residues. Trimming stripped 6 bases from V and 6 bases from J, with 16 bases between. CDR1 and CDR2 (germline): SGHDN, FVKESK. The CDR3 DNA follows: TGTGCCAGCAGTCATGGAGCGTTGACGGATACGCAGTATTTT. Its translation: CASSHGALTDTQYF.

This clonotype has a count of ten or more. The CDR3 DNA sequence: TGCGCCAGCAGCTTGGGACAGGGCTACAGTTCACCCCTCCACTTT. Protein: CASSLGQGYSSPLHF. The rearrangement links TRBV5-1 to TRBJ1-6; TRBD1 aligns across 7 bases. This CDR3 spans 15 amino acids. Germline V gives CDR1 SGHRS, CDR2 YFSETQ. V trimming: 0 bases; J trimming: 9 bases; junction bases outside the gene matches: 6.

In this sample, this clonotype turned up many times. The chain joins TRBV5-1 to TRBJ1-5, with D perhaps TRBD1 (5 bases). Trimming took off 0 bases at V and 5 bases at J, with 9 bases between the two ends. The germline gives CDR1 SGHRS, CDR2 YFSETQ. CDR3 length: 14 residues. CDR3 bases: TGCGCCAGCAGCTTGGGGGGCGCGGATCAGCCCCAGCATTTT. Amino acids: CASSLGGADQPQHF.

This clonotype showed up just a few times. The chain carries TRBV5-8 and TRBJ1-1; no definite D call. V was shortened by 4 bases and J by 6 bases, with 7 bases between the two germline ends. The CDR3 loop spans 11 amino acids. CDR1 and CDR2 from the germline V gene are SGHTS and YDEGEE. The CDR3 loop reads CASSQVSEAFF. The CDR3 DNA sequence: TGTGCCAGCAGCCAGGTATCTGAAGCTTTCTTT.

This clonotype has only a few counts. The chain recombines TRBV6-4 with TRBJ1-1, with TRBD1 as a possible D gene (6 bases). Germline-derived CDR1 and CDR2 are MRHNA and SNTAGT. The length of the CDR3 is 13 residues. V was cut by 7 bases and J by 1 base, with 10 bases left in between. CDR3 protein: CASNSTGNTEAFF. In nucleotides, the CDR3 is TGTGCCAGCAATTCGACAGGGAACACTGAAGCTTTCTTT.

This clonotype was observed once. Given a much more abundant clone one base away, this may be a read error. CDR3 sequence (DNA): TGTGTCAGCAGCTCTTCGGGACAGGGGGCATACACCGGGGAGCTGTTTTTT. Its translation: CVSSSSGQGAYTGELFF. The chain carries TRBV7-3 and TRBJ2-2; 12 nucleotides match TRBD1. The CDR3 is 17 amino acids. CDR1 and CDR2 from the germline V gene are SGHTA and FQGTGA.

This clonotype was recorded at least ten times. The gene calls are TRBV2 and TRBJ2-3; D possibly corresponds to TRBD2 (7 bases). This CDR3 is built from 16 residues. From germline, CDR1 is SNHLY and CDR2 FYNNEI. V shed 6 bases and J shed 2 bases, with 18 bases lying between them. The CDR3 loop is CASSTGGPPPTDTQYF. CDR3 nucleotides: TGTGCCAGCAGCACCGGGGGGCCTCCACCCACAGATACGCAGTATTTT. Supplemented by reference TRBV2 and TRBJ2-3, the full variable domain reads EPEVTQTPSHQVTQMGQEVILRCVPISNHLYFYWYRQILGQKVEFLVSFYNNEISEKSEIFDDQFSVERPDGSNFTLKIRSTKLEDSAMYFCASSTGGPPPTDTQYFGPGTRLTVL.

The genes are TRBV6-1 and TRBJ2-7; TRBD1 matches 7 bases. Germline-derived CDR1 and CDR2 are MNHNS and SASEGT. The CDR3 sequence is 22 residues long. V shed 6 bases, J shed 5 bases, and the junction held 34 bases outside the gene matches. As DNA, the CDR3 is TGTGCCAGCAGCTCCCCCTACGGACAGGCCGAGAGAGACAGGGCGTTTTCCCACGAGCAGTACGTC. It specifies CASSSPYGQAERDRAFSHEQYV.

This clonotype appeared once. A much larger clone differs by one base, so this may be a read error. V is TRBV28 and J is TRBJ2-7; no reliable D call. V lost 4 bases, J lost 9 bases, and 16 bases lay in between. Germline V gene sequence: CDR1 MDHEN, CDR2 SYDVKM. The CDR3 covers 13 residues. The CDR3 region is CASSWYGPLGQYF. The DNA for the CDR3 is TGTGCCAGCAGTTGGTACGGCCCCCTTGGGCAGTACTTC.

Only a few counts were recorded for this clonotype. The CDR3 DNA reads as TGTGCCATCAGTGATCCTAGCGGGGGGGCCGGTTTAGATACGCAGTATTTT. The encoded protein is CAISDPSGGAGLDTQYF. V is TRBV10-3 and J is TRBJ2-3; 12 nucleotides match TRBD2. This CDR3 contains 17 residues. Germline CDR1 ENHRY, CDR2 SYGVKD. Trimming at V came to 3 bases and at J to 5 bases, leaving 9 bases not matched to a gene.

This clonotype was found many times. The chain joins TRBV3-1 to TRBJ2-1; 12 nucleotides align to TRBD2. V lost 4 bases to trimming and J lost 10 bases; unmatched junction nucleotides: 8. This CDR3 has 15 amino acids. In germline, CDR1 is LGHDT, CDR2 YNNKEL (reference sequence). CDR3 protein: CASSPPSGGAGEQFF. In DNA, the CDR3 is TGTGCCAGCAGCCCCCCTAGCGGGGGGGCCGGGGAGCAGTTCTTC.

Only a few counts were recorded for this clonotype. V and J are TRBV7-9 and TRBJ2-3, with 7 bases matching TRBD2. V was clipped by 5 bases and J by 1 base; unmatched bases: 9. The CDR3 contains 16 residues. Germline V gene sequence: CDR1 SEHNR, CDR2 FQNEAQ (reference sequence). Here the CDR3 DNA reads TGTGCCAGCAGCAAGGAGCGGGGTGCGGGCACAGATACGCAGTATTTT. This sequence encodes CASSKERGAGTDTQYF.

A few counts support this clonotype. V and J are TRBV19 and TRBJ2-4, with D possibly matching TRBD2 (5 bases). The CDR3 sequence is 12 residues long. The germline V gene encodes CDR1 LNHDA and CDR2 SQIVND (reference sequence). Trimming cost V 8 bases and J 4 bases, with 9 bases left between them. The CDR3 is CASRGLKNIQYF. In DNA, the CDR3 is TGTGCCAGTCGGGGATTGAAAAACATTCAGTACTTC.

This clonotype was seen repeatedly, ten times or more. V gene TRBV7-3 combines with J gene TRBJ2-7, with TRBD2 as a possible D gene (5 bases). CDR3 length: 15 amino acids. Trimming left V 4 bases short and J 3 bases short, with 16 bases between. Germline CDR1 reads SGHTA; CDR2 reads FQGTGA. Here the CDR3 reads CASSSFGIFGYEQYV. The CDR3 nucleotides are TGTGCCAGCAGCTCTTTCGGGATCTTCGGCTACGAGCAGTACGTC.

This clonotype was observed many times. The chain links TRBV19 to TRBJ1-1, with D uncertain. Between the trimmed V and J ends, which lost 3 bases and 2 bases, there was a span of 13 bases. CDR3 length: 15 residues. From germline, CDR1 is LNHDA and CDR2 SQIVND (reference sequence). The CDR3 reads CASSIMEAENTEAFF. The CDR3 nucleotides read TGTGCCAGTAGTATTATGGAGGCAGAAAACACTGAAGCTTTCTTT.

As for this clonotype: A read error may be the cause here, since a much bigger clone is one base away. This chain uses TRBV10-3 with TRBJ2-5; D is possibly TRBD2 (5 bases). The CDR3 consists of 16 residues. The germline CDR1 and CDR2 sequences are ENHRY and SYGVKD. Trimming cost V 4 bases and J 3 bases, with 18 bases left between them. The CDR3: CAISGPSMWVKETQYF. CDR3 sequence (DNA): TGTGCCATCAGTGGCCCTAGCATGTGGGTTAAAGAGACCCAGTACTTC.